This T cell receptor (beta chain) was captured in a study of blood T cell repertoires in COVID-19. Study-wide background: Sites in the United States, Italy and Spain provided acute and convalescent COVID-19 samples.

V lost 7 bases and J lost 4; bases outside the gene matches: 5. Germline loops: CDR1 LNHDA, CDR2 SQIVND (reference sequence). There are 15 residues in the CDR3. How the authors handled the data: Using reference gene primer amplification, nucleated cell counts were estimated. TCRdb's copy holds only in-frame clones and misses some; the assay was immunoSEQ multiplex PCR. That table supplies the V and J calls and clone size; D and trimming were determined from the DNA. The table shows tens of thousands of clones, with around 83% occurring only once. The rearrangement links TRBV19 to TRBJ2-1; TRBD2 matches at 12 bases. The receptor's source is a man aged 65 to 79 with acute or convalescent COVID-19. The specimen was peripheral blood. The CDR3 here is CASTNLAGGYNEQFF. The CDR3 DNA sequence: TGTGCCAGTACAAACCTAGCGGGAGGGTACAATGAGCAGTTCTTC.